This T cell receptor (beta chain) stems from a study of T cell responses to AZD1222 COVID-19 vaccine. Overall study results and limits: Spike-specific TCR repertoires showed rising breadth and depth after two AZD1222 doses.

TCRdb's copy holds only in-frame clones and misses some; the assay was immunoSEQ multiplex PCR. The sample carries approximately 90,000 clones, around nine tenths recorded once. As regards this clone: Its specificity is unknown.

This clonotype was sampled from an adult in good health. Specimen: peripheral blood, collected on day 0 of AZD1222 vaccination.

CDR3 in amino acids: CSAFPGEGYTF. In nucleotides, the CDR3 is TGCAGTGCTTTCCCAGGGGAAGGCTACACCTTC. The rearrangement links TRBV20-1 to TRBJ1-2, with a possible D match to TRBD1 (6 bases). The CDR3 runs 11 residues. Trimming took off 5 bases at V and 8 bases at J, with 12 bases between the two ends. Germline V gives CDR1 DFQATT, CDR2 SNEGSKA (reference sequence).